A selection of T cell receptor beta chains follows, all from one sample in a study of blood T cell repertoires in COVID-19. This table comes from immunoSEQ multiplex PCR, and its TCRdb copy is limited to in-frame clones, with some not included. The profile covers 150,000 to 200,000 clones, with roughly 88% appearing a single time and 6.9% taken by the ten largest. Sequencing was done on a sample of peripheral blood. These receptors were obtained from an older man with COVID-19, enrolled during active disease. The CDR3 runs from the conserved cysteine through the conserved F or W. The D gene is left open where the match is weak. Rows give clone size only sometimes, using once, few, many, or a class for an expanded clone.

TRBV19,.,.,TRBJ2-2,CASSVRGRVRRTGELFF,TGTGCCAGTAGTGTTAGGGGCAGGGTCAGGCGGACCGGGGAGCTGTTTTTT
TRBV3-1/TRBV3-2,.,.,TRBJ1-3,CASSHSGRGNTIYF,TGTGCCAGCAGCCACTCAGGGAGGGGAAACACCATATATTTT
TRBV9,TRBD1,.,TRBJ1-2,CASSVDRGLGNYGYTF,TGTGCCAGCAGCGTCGACAGGGGGCTAGGTAACTATGGCTACACCTTC
TRBV7-6,TRBD1,.,TRBJ1-2,CASSSSGTGEAGYTF,TGTGCCAGCAGCTCCTCCGGGACAGGGGAGGCTGGCTACACCTTC
TRBV12-3/TRBV12-4,.,.,TRBJ1-5,CASSPGDQPQHF,TGTGCCAGCAGCCCTGGAGATCAGCCCCAGCATTTT
TRBV2,TRBD1,.,TRBJ1-2,CASSVGQGYGYTF,TGTGCCAGCAGCGTGGGACAGGGTTATGGCTACACCTTC
TRBV2,.,.,TRBJ2-5,CATSKEFEETQYF,TGTGCCACCAGTAAGGAGTTCGAAGAGACCCAGTACTTC
TRBV18,TRBD1,once,TRBJ1-5,CASSPGTGGSNQPQHF,TGTGCCAGCTCACCTGGGACAGGGGGTAGCAATCAGCCCCAGCATTTT
TRBV9,.,.,TRBJ2-3,CASSAAGVLETDTQYF,TGTGCCAGCAGCGCGGCAGGGGTTTTGGAGACAGATACGCAGTATTTT
TRBV15,TRBD2,.,TRBJ2-3,CATSRSGAGNTQYF,TGTGCCACCAGCAGGAGCGGGGCGGGAAATACGCAGTATTTT
TRBV24-1,TRBD2,.,TRBJ2-7,CATSDSAGTSGYEQYF,TGTGCCACCAGTGATTCTGCCGGGACTAGCGGCTACGAGCAGTACTTC
TRBV6-5,TRBD1,.,TRBJ2-7,CASRGVGTGSEQYF,TGTGCCAGCAGGGGGGTAGGGACAGGGAGCGAGCAGTACTTC
TRBV5-1,TRBD1,.,TRBJ1-1,CASSLPTGTANTEAFF,TGCGCCAGCAGCTTGCCCACCGGGACAGCGAACACTGAAGCTTTCTTT
TRBV13,TRBD2,.,TRBJ2-5,CASSSRVAGGVGDQYF,TGTGCCAGCAGCTCCCGAGTAGCGGGGGGTGTTGGGGACCAGTACTTC
TRBV7-9,TRBD1,once,TRBJ2-7,CASSFQGAYEQYF,TGTGCCAGCAGCTTCCAGGGGGCCTACGAGCAGTACTTC
TRBV7-2,TRBD2,.,TRBJ2-1,CASSSRWTSLGNEQFF,TGTGCCAGCAGCTCTCGTTGGACTAGCTTGGGCAATGAGCAGTTCTTC
TRBV29-1,.,.,TRBJ1-2,CSVEGTAGPNYGYTF,TGCAGCGTTGAAGGGACAGCTGGTCCTAACTATGGCTACACCTTC